A single sample gave rise to the 20 T cell receptor beta chains below, sequenced in a study of blood T cell repertoires in COVID-19. Generated by immunoSEQ multiplex PCR, the TCRdb table keeps only in-frame clones and is missing some. The sample records roughly 59,000 clones, 65% to 80% being singletons. Material: peripheral blood. Receptor source: a human donor in a cohort sampled during active COVID-19.

This chain uses TRBV15 with TRBJ1-5; D remains unclear. CDR1 LNHNV and CDR2 YYDKDF come from the germline V gene (reference sequence). Trimming pared 5 bases from V and 1 base from J, leaving 3 bases between. The CDR3 runs 12 residues. CDR3 in amino acids: CATSRSNQPQHF. CDR3 bases: TGTGCCACCAGCCGGAGCAATCAGCCCCAGCATTTT.

This sequence joins TRBV18 and TRBJ2-2; 8 bases are a match to TRBD2. From germline, CDR1 is KGHSH and CDR2 LQKENI. This CDR3 is 16 amino acids long. Unmatched junction bases numbered 6, after V lost 3 bases and J lost 3 bases. The CDR3 nucleotides read TGTGCCAGCTCACCCGCCTCCGGGAGGGACACCGGGGAGCTGTTTTTT. Protein product: CASSPASGRDTGELFF.

The gene calls are TRBV6-5 and TRBJ2-2; TRBD2 aligns across 13 bases. Looked up from germline, CDR1 is MNHEY and CDR2 is SVGAGI. There are 15 residues in the CDR3. The V and J ends lost 8 bases and 4 bases, in that order; junction bases with no gene match: 4. CDR3 nucleotide sequence: TGTGCCAGCGGACTAGCGGGAGTTGGCACCGGGGAGCTGTTTTTT. Its protein product is CASGLAGVGTGELFF.

CDR3 bases: TGTGCCAGCAGTGAAAGTTCAGGGGTCCACGAGCAGTACTTC. This translates into CASSESSGVHEQYF. This chain links TRBV2 with TRBJ2-7; TRBD1 is a possible D gene (6 bases). CDR3 length equals 14 residues. Trimming pared 2 bases from V and 5 bases from J, leaving 13 bases between. Germline V CDR1 and CDR2: SNHLY, FYNNEI. Full variable domain (missing parts from reference TRBV2 and TRBJ2-7): EPEVTQTPSHQVTQMGQEVILRCVPISNHLYFYWYRQILGQKVEFLVSFYNNEISEKSEIFDDQFSVERPDGSNFTLKIRSTKLEDSAMYFCASSESSGVHEQYFGPGTRLTVT.

The chain joins TRBV2 to TRBJ1-4, with 9 bases that match TRBD1. Germline lookup yields CDR1 SNHLY and CDR2 FYNNEI. This CDR3 comprises 14 residues. V lost 4 bases to trimming and J lost 5 bases; unmatched junction nucleotides: 2. The CDR3 coding sequence is TGTGCCAGCAGTGCGACAGGGGGGAATGAAAAACTGTTTTTT. This gives the protein CASSATGGNEKLFF. The variable domain in full, completed from reference TRBV2 and TRBJ1-4, reads EPEVTQTPSHQVTQMGQEVILRCVPISNHLYFYWYRQILGQKVEFLVSFYNNEISEKSEIFDDQFSVERPDGSNFTLKIRSTKLEDSAMYFCASSATGGNEKLFFGSGTQLSVL.

There are a few counts of this clone. The rearrangement uses TRBV2 and TRBJ2-1, with D possibly being TRBD2 (5 bases). Germline CDR1 is SNHLY and CDR2 is FYNNEI. This CDR3 region has 15 residues. V was clipped by 6 bases and J by 8 bases, with 20 bases between them. This CDR3 is CASRTSLVGRDEQFF. For the CDR3, the DNA is TGTGCCAGCAGGACAAGTTTAGTCGGGCGGGATGAGCAGTTCTTC.

By frequency in the sample, this clone is medium-sized (0.01 to 0.1%). The chain uses TRBV7-9 and TRBJ1-4, with 7 bases lining up with TRBD1. Unmatched junction bases numbered 8, after V lost 6 bases and J lost 7 bases. There are 14 residues in the CDR3. Germline V gene lookup returns CDR1 SEHNR and CDR2 FQNEAQ (reference sequence). The CDR3 loop is CASRPGGSGEKLFF. The CDR3 coding sequence is TGTGCCAGCAGGCCAGGGGGGAGCGGTGAAAAACTGTTTTTT. Variable domain in full (rest from reference TRBV7-9 and TRBJ1-4): DTGVSQNPRHKITKRGQNVTFRCDPISEHNRLYWYRQTLGQGPEFLTYFQNEAQLEKSRLLSDRFSAERPKGSFSTLEIQRTEQGDSAMYLCASRPGGSGEKLFFGSGTQLSVL.

The J gene is TRBJ2-7, the V gene TRBV10-3, with TRBD1 matching over 10 bases. J was trimmed by 9 bases and V by 11 bases; bases with no gene match: 16. Germline V CDR1 and CDR2: ENHRY, SYGVKD. The CDR3 runs to 14 residues. CDR3 loop: CAAIPGTGAFGQYF. The CDR3 DNA follows: TGTGCCGCGATCCCCGGGACAGGGGCCTTCGGGCAGTACTTC.

This clone was recorded a few times. V usage is TRBV5-4 and J usage is TRBJ1-2; perhaps TRBD1 as D (6 bases). CDR1 and CDR2 from the germline V gene are SGHNT and YYREEE (reference sequence). V dropped 3 bases and J dropped 7 bases, with 16 bases sitting between them. The CDR3 runs 14 residues. CDR3 in amino acids: CASSSQGQGGGYTF. CDR3 nucleotides: TGTGCCAGCAGCTCCCAGGGGCAGGGTGGTGGCTACACCTTC.

This clone was picked up a small number of times. This chain links TRBV5-6 with TRBJ2-1; 8 nucleotides align to TRBD2. Germline lookup yields CDR1 SGHDT and CDR2 YYEEEE. The V gene end was trimmed by 2 bases and the J gene end by 2 bases; junction bases not matched to a gene: 3. The CDR3 spans 15 residues. Here the CDR3 reads CASSFGGRPYNEQFF. The CDR3 DNA sequence: TGTGCCAGCAGCTTTGGCGGGAGGCCCTACAATGAGCAGTTCTTC. Combining the CDR3 with reference TRBV5-6 and TRBJ2-1 gives the whole variable domain DAGVTQSPTHLIKTRGQQVTLRCSPKSGHDTVSWYQQALGQGPQFIFQYYEEEERQRGNFPDRFSGHQFPNYSSELNVNALLLGDSALYLCASSFGGRPYNEQFFGPGTRLTVL.

J is TRBJ2-7 and V is TRBV28, with D possibly TRBD1 on 5 matching bases. The CDR3 is 15 amino acids. Per the germline V gene, CDR1 is MDHEN and CDR2 is SYDVKM. V was shortened by 2 bases and J by 2 bases, with 13 bases between the two germline ends. This chain's CDR3 is CASSLIRVGAYEQYF. In DNA form, the CDR3 reads TGTGCCAGCAGTTTAATCAGGGTAGGAGCCTACGAGCAGTACTTC.

In its sample, this clone was seen once. The V gene is TRBV4-3, the J gene TRBJ2-1; 12 nucleotides line up with TRBD1. The CDR3 is 19 residues long. V lost 3 bases to trimming and J lost 8 bases; unmatched junction nucleotides: 17. The V gene's germline CDR1 is LGHNA and CDR2 YSLEER. DNA for the CDR3: TGCGCCAGCAGCCACTCCGATCTGGCCGGGACAGGGGGCTTCGATGAGCAGTTCTTC. Its translation is CASSHSDLAGTGGFDEQFF.

The rearrangement joins TRBV30 to TRBJ2-7; a weak D match, TRBD1 (5 bases). The CDR3 has 14 residues. Trimming pared 4 bases from V and 2 bases from J, leaving 15 bases between. CDR1 is GTSNPN and CDR2 is SVGIG in the germline V gene (reference sequence). The CDR3 spells CAWKTIRGPYEQYF. DNA for the CDR3: TGTGCCTGGAAAACGATAAGGGGTCCCTACGAGCAGTACTTC. The variable domain in full, completed from reference TRBV30 and TRBJ2-7, reads SQTIHQWPATLVQPVGSPLSLECTVEGTSNPNLYWYRQAAGRGLQLLFYSVGIGQISSEVPQNLSASRPQDRQFILSSKKLLLSDSGFYLCAWKTIRGPYEQYFGPGTRLTVT.

Only a few counts were recorded for this clone. The chain combines TRBV18 with TRBJ2-2; 11 bases align to TRBD2. Germline CDR1 and CDR2: KGHSH and LQKENI. V was pared by 3 bases and J by 6 bases, with 12 bases of the junction left unmatched. This CDR3 spans 18 amino acids. CDR3 bases: TGTGCCAGCTCACCTAGCCCGACTAGCGGGACCGCTCCCGGGGAGCTGTTTTTT. Translation: CASSPSPTSGTAPGELFF.

The chain has TRBV7-2 and TRBJ1-1; TRBD1 aligns across 11 bases. Germline V gene data show CDR1 as SGHTA and CDR2 as FQGNSA. This CDR3 has 17 residues. Losses at the gene ends were 0 bases for V and 0 bases for J; bases not matched to a gene: 3. The CDR3 nucleotides are TGTGCCAGCAGCTTAGCGATGGGACAGGGGGTGAACACTGAAGCTTTCTTT. Encoded protein: CASSLAMGQGVNTEAFF.

In its sample, this clone was seen once. The chain couples TRBV2 to TRBJ2-2, with D unclear. The V end was cut by 4 bases, the J end by 6 bases, with 9 bases between. Germline CDR1 reads SNHLY; CDR2 reads FYNNEI. CDR3 length equals 13 residues. CDR3 sequence reads: CASSVGEAGELFF. CDR3 in DNA: TGTGCCAGCAGTGTTGGTGAGGCCGGGGAGCTGTTTTTT.

The gene calls are TRBV6-1 and TRBJ1-1; D not resolved. V shed 1 base and J shed 4 bases, with 7 bases lying between them. Germline values: CDR1 MNHNS, CDR2 SASEGT. This CDR3 comprises 13 residues. Here the CDR3 reads CASSEVRGTEAFF. CDR3 sequence (DNA): TGTGCCAGCAGTGAAGTGCGGGGCACTGAAGCTTTCTTT.

CDR3 residues: CASRPGGQAGTQYF. In DNA, the CDR3 is TGCGCCAGCAGACCAGGCGGACAGGCGGGGACCCAGTACTTC. The chain employs TRBV5-1 and TRBJ2-5; TRBD1 agrees at 7 bases. The CDR3 runs to 14 residues. With V trimmed by 5 bases and J by 7 bases, 11 bases remained unmatched. CDR1 SGHRS and CDR2 YFSETQ come from the germline V gene.

This clone was recorded many times. The V gene is TRBV30, the J gene TRBJ1-1; 7 positions match TRBD1. Germline V gene data show CDR1 as GTSNPN and CDR2 as SVGIG (reference sequence). This CDR3 region has 12 residues. The J segment lost 5 bases and the V segment lost 8 bases, leaving 8 bases of the junction unmatched. CDR3 DNA sequence: TGTGCCGGACACAGGGGAGGAACTGAAGCTTTCTTT. Translated, it gives CAGHRGGTEAFF.

J is TRBJ2-5 and V is TRBV7-9; 9 bases line up with TRBD2. CDR1 is SEHNR and CDR2 is FQNEAQ in the germline V gene (reference sequence). The CDR3 sequence is 16 residues long. V was clipped by 1 base and J by 4 bases; unmatched bases: 7. In DNA, the CDR3 is TGTGCCAGCAGCTTAGGATTCGCGGGAGGGCCAGAGACCCAGTACTTC. Translating gives CASSLGFAGGPETQYF. The complete variable domain, with remaining parts taken from reference TRBV7-9 and TRBJ2-5, reads DTGVSQNPRHKITKRGQNVTFRCDPISEHNRLYWYRQTLGQGPEFLTYFQNEAQLEKSRLLSDRFSAERPKGSFSTLEIQRTEQGDSAMYLCASSLGFAGGPETQYFGPGTRLLVL.